These 5 T cell receptor beta chains were sequenced from one sample in a study of T cell repertoires in cytomegalovirus infection. TCRdb recomputed calls from the reads with MiXCR, one row per CDR3 protein. This repertoire shows some 350,000 distinct CDR3 sequences, almost 30% found once; its top ten account for around 19%. Their antigens remain unidentified. Sample: cultured PBMCs, taken from culture after CMV antigen stimulation. These receptors originate from a human donor in good health (CMV status not recorded). Some clones in this sample may be carry-over from other donors' samples.

The table lists this clonotype with a few counts. The chain employs TRBV24-1 and TRBJ2-1; 10 nucleotides line up with TRBD2. CDR3 size: 14 residues. Germline CDR1 is KGHDR and CDR2 is SFDVKD. With 10 bases clipped from V and 8 bases from J, the junction kept 10 bases outside the gene matches. The CDR3 is CATRPSGSIDEQFF. The DNA of the CDR3 is TGTGCCACTAGACCTAGCGGGAGTATCGATGAGCAGTTCTTC.

This rearrangement joins TRBV5-1 to TRBJ2-1; D is unresolved. This CDR3 is 16 amino acids long. CDR1 is SGHRS and CDR2 is YFSETQ in the germline V gene. V lost 3 bases and J lost 1, with 14 bases in between. In DNA form, the CDR3 reads TGCGCCAGCAGCTATAATAGTTTTGGGTCCTACAATGAGCAGTTCTTC. It translates to CASSYNSFGSYNEQFF.

This clonotype was counted once. The chain uses TRBV12-3 or TRBV12-4 and TRBJ2-5; 8 positions agree with TRBD2. V trimming: 6 bases; J trimming: 3 bases; junction bases outside the gene matches: 3. The CDR3 consists of 13 residues. The CDR3 region has the DNA TGTGCCAGCAGCGCGGGGGGTAAAGAGACCCAGTACTTC. Protein: CASSAGGKETQYF.

This clonotype was counted a few times. The V call is TRBV12-3 or TRBV12-4, the J call TRBJ2-5, with TRBD1 matching over 7 bases. The ends lost 5 bases at V and 5 bases at J; junction bases unmatched: 5. The CDR3 totals 13 residues. The CDR3 DNA is TGTGCCAGCAGTCACAGGGGATTGGAGACCCAGTACTTC. Translating gives CASSHRGLETQYF.

In its sample, this clonotype was seen a few times. The rearrangement uses TRBV28 and TRBJ2-2; the match to TRBD1 covers 7 bases. The CDR3 has 13 amino acids. Germline V CDR1 and CDR2: MDHEN, SYDVKM. In DNA form, the CDR3 reads TGTGTAACGAGGGGGCGCGAGACCGGGGAGCTGTTTTTT. Translated, it gives CVTRGRETGELFF.